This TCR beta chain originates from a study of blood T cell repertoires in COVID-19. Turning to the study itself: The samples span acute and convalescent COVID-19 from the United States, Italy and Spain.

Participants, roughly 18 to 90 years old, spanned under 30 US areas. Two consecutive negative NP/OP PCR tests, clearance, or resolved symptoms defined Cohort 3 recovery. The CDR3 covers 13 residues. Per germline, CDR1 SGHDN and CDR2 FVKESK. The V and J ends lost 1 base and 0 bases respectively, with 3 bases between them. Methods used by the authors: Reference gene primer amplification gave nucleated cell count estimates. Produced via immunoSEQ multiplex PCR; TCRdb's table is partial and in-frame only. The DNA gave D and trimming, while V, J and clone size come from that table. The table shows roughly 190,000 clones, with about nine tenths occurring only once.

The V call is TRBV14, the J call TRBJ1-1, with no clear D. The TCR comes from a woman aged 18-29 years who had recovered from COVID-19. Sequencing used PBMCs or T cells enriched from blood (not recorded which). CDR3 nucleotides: TGTGCCAGCAGCCAAGTAATGAACACTGAAGCTTTCTTT. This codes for CASSQVMNTEAFF.